The 6 T cell receptor beta chains below come from one sample, sequenced in a study of T cell responses to AZD1222 COVID-19 vaccine. Here immunoSEQ multiplex PCR was the method, and the copy in TCRdb shows in-frame clones only, minus some. Here the sample spans about 140,000 clones, 89% being singletons. Sequencing used peripheral blood, obtained on day 0 of AZD1222 vaccination. The receptors stem from an adult in good health.

The chain couples TRBV5-1 to TRBJ1-2; D might be TRBD1 (6 bases). Germline V lookup: CDR1 SGHRS, CDR2 YFSETQ. The CDR3 runs to 14 residues. Trimming took 2 bases from V and 8 from J, leaving 16 bases between them. DNA for the CDR3: TGCGCCAGCAGCTTTACTGCAGGGGACTTCGGCTACACCTTC. Its protein is CASSFTAGDFGYTF.

This clone has only a few counts. The genes are TRBV5-1 and TRBJ2-2; 7 bases line up with TRBD2. The CDR3 totals 15 residues. Germline CDR1 and CDR2: SGHRS and YFSETQ. V shed 0 bases, J shed 3 bases, and the junction held 2 bases outside the gene matches. Here the CDR3 DNA reads TGCGCCAGCAGCTTGGCAACTAGCGACACCGGGGAGCTGTTTTTT. As protein: CASSLATSDTGELFF.

The CDR3 spells CSVTDRGLYGYTF. The CDR3 DNA reads as TGCAGCGTAACGGACAGGGGTTTGTATGGCTACACCTTC. The chain links TRBV29-1 to TRBJ1-2; TRBD1 aligns across 9 bases. V was pared by 6 bases and J by 5 bases, with 7 bases of the junction left unmatched. CDR1 is SQVTM, CDR2 ANQGSEA, per germline. The length of the CDR3 is 13 residues.

CDR3: CASSVTTSGRDNEQFF. The CDR3 DNA reads TGTGCCAGCAGCGTAACGACTAGCGGGAGGGACAATGAGCAGTTCTTC. The chain links TRBV13 to TRBJ2-1, with 14 bases identical to TRBD2. Germline assignment: CDR1 PRHDT and CDR2 FYEKMQ (reference sequence). The CDR3 contains 16 residues. The V gene end was trimmed by 5 bases and the J gene end by 5 bases; junction bases not matched to a gene: 5. Filled out from reference TRBV13 and TRBJ2-1, the complete variable domain reads AAGVIQSPRHLIKEKRETATLKCYPIPRHDTVYWYQQGPGQDPQFLISFYEKMQSDKGSIPDRFSAQQFSDYHSELNMSSLELGDSALYFCASSVTTSGRDNEQFFGPGTRLTVL.

The CDR3 reads CASSQDPGKAFF. CDR3 nucleotide sequence: TGTGCCAGCAGCCAAGATCCGGGGAAAGCTTTCTTT. The chain links TRBV3-1 (or the pseudogene TRBV3-2) to TRBJ1-1; D uncertain. CDR3 length equals 12 residues. Trimming took 0 bases from V and 9 from J, leaving 8 bases between them. Germline assignment: CDR1 LGHDT and CDR2 YNNKEL (reference sequence).

The CDR3 loop is CASSPPDRANTEAFF. The CDR3 region has the DNA TGTGCCAGCAGCCCACCCGACAGGGCTAACACTGAAGCTTTCTTT. This chain connects TRBV4-2 to TRBJ1-1; TRBD1 matches 7 bases. Germline-derived CDR1 and CDR2 are LGHNA and YNFKEQ. The CDR3 sequence is 15 residues long. V gave up 4 bases and J gave up 2 bases; unmatched junction bases: 7.